The entry below gives a single T cell receptor (beta chain) sequence along with its context. Repertoires were generated with immunoSEQ multiplex PCR, while TCRdb's copy carries only in-frame clones and drops some. The table includes under 150,000 clones, 75% to 95% detected once. V was pared by 4 bases and J by 4 bases, with 7 bases of the junction left unmatched. The V gene's germline CDR1 is KGHSH and CDR2 LQKENI. There are 16 residues in the CDR3. The sample belongs to a study of T cells after somatic rescue of genetic block. The TCR comes from a woman between 18 and 29 years old. J is TRBJ1-6 and V is TRBV18, with 7 bases aligning to TRBD1. Sequences were obtained from peripheral blood mononuclear cells (PBMCs). The CDR3: CASSLGRDSYNSPLHF. Here the CDR3 DNA reads TGTGCCAGCTCACTTGGCCGGGACAGTTATAATTCACCCCTCCACTTT.